What follows are 14 T cell receptor beta chains derived from one specimen sequenced in a study of monozygotic twins with inflammatory bowel disease. TCRdb re-called the 5' RACE reads and shows each CDR3 protein once, DNA omitted. The record lists about 350,000 distinct CDR3 sequences, of which the ten most abundant hold around 2%. Sequencing input: blood. The receptor source for this set is a human donor with ulcerative colitis or Crohn's disease, or a healthy co-twin of an affected twin (not recorded which).

The rearrangement joins TRBV20-1 to TRBJ2-7; TCRdb names TRBD1, which stays unverified in the absence of DNA. The CDR3 covers 16 residues. Germline V gene lookup returns CDR1 DFQATT and CDR2 SNEGSKA (reference sequence). The CDR3: CSARDTGGTGHYEQYF.

V gene TRBV4-1 combines with J gene TRBJ1-2; TCRdb returns TRBD1, unconfirmable since there is no DNA. Germline-derived CDR1 and CDR2 are MGHRA and YSYEKL. The CDR3 sequence is 15 residues long. CDR3 in amino acids: CASSQAPGGLYGYTF.

The chain has TRBV20-1 and TRBJ2-5; TCRdb's D call of TRBD2 is untestable without DNA. Per the germline V gene, CDR1 is DFQATT and CDR2 is SNEGSKA (reference sequence). The CDR3 has 14 amino acids. The CDR3 protein is CSARPSGRVGTQYF.

The chain couples TRBV4-3 to TRBJ1-1; the D call from TCRdb, TRBD1, cannot be confirmed without DNA. Germline CDR1 LGHNA, CDR2 YSLEER. The CDR3 covers 15 residues. CDR3: CASSQQGRVGTEAFF.

The chain employs TRBV2 and TRBJ1-6; TCRdb proposes TRBD1, but this gene call is untestable without DNA. Germline V gives CDR1 SNHLY, CDR2 FYNNEI. This CDR3 region has 15 residues. CDR3 in amino acids: CVSVRGTFSNSPLHF.

The chain links TRBV20-1 to TRBJ2-7. Germline CDR1 is DFQATT and CDR2 is SNEGSKA (reference sequence). CDR3 length: 13 residues. CDR3 protein: CSARLTVNGEQYF.

The V call is TRBV25-1, the J call TRBJ1-3; without DNA, the TCRdb call of TRBD1 cannot be checked. The CDR3 has 14 residues. Germline CDR1 and CDR2: MGHDK and SYGVNS. CDR3 protein: CASTGTVVENTIYF.

The chain employs TRBV6-1 and TRBJ2-6; TCRdb reports TRBD1, a call that lacks DNA to check it against. Germline lookup yields CDR1 MNHNS and CDR2 SASEGT. This CDR3 is built from 16 residues. The CDR3 loop is CASSAETVLRANVLTF.

V gene TRBV29-1 combines with J gene TRBJ2-5. This CDR3 is built from 13 residues. The germline gives CDR1 SQVTM, CDR2 ANQGSEA. The CDR3 protein is CSVGRAYQETQYF.

CDR3 protein: CSARLAGARDTQYF. J is TRBJ2-3 and V is TRBV20-1; TCRdb names TRBD2, which stays unverified in the absence of DNA. The CDR3 covers 14 residues. Germline V gives CDR1 DFQATT, CDR2 SNEGSKA (reference sequence).

The chain employs TRBV27 and TRBJ2-4; TCRdb picks TRBD1, but there is no DNA to check that call. The germline V gene encodes CDR1 MNHEY and CDR2 SMNVEV (reference sequence). This CDR3 is built from 18 residues. CDR3 loop: CASSSQRPFRPGGDIQYF.

The chain couples TRBV28 to TRBJ2-7; TCRdb lists TRBD1, though no DNA is available to test this call. This CDR3 spans 17 amino acids. Germline lookup yields CDR1 MDHEN and CDR2 SYDVKM. The CDR3 sequence: CASSLGQGRISSYEQYF.

The V and J genes are TRBV27 and TRBJ2-5; checking the TCRdb D call of TRBD1 is not possible without DNA. CDR1 and CDR2 (germline): MNHEY, SMNVEV (reference sequence). This CDR3 has 15 amino acids. Here the CDR3 reads CASSPRSLYQETQYF.

The V and J genes are TRBV28 and TRBJ2-7; TCRdb reports TRBD2, a call that lacks DNA to check it against. Per the germline V gene, CDR1 is MDHEN and CDR2 is SYDVKM. The CDR3 spans 15 residues. CDR3 region: CASSLVWDYSYEQYF. Together with reference TRBV28 and TRBJ2-7, the CDR3 gives the full variable domain: DVKVTQSSRYLVKRTGEKVFLECVQDMDHENMFWYRQDPGLGLRLIYFSYDVKMKEKGDIPEGYSVSREKKERFSLILESASTNQTSMYLCASSLVWDYSYEQYFGPGTRLTVT.